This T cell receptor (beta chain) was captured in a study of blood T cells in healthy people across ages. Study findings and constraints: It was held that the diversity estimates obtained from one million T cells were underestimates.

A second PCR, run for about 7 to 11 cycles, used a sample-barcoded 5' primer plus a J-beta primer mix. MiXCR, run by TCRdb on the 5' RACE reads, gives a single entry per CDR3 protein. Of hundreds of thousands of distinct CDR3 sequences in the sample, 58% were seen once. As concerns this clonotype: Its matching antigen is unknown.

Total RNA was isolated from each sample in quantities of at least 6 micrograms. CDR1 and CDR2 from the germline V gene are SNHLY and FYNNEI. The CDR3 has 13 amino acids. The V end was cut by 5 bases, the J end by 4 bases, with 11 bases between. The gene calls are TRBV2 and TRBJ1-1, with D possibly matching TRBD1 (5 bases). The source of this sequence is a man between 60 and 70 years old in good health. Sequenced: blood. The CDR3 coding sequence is TGTGCCAGCAGTTGGGGGGTGCGCACTGAAGCTTTCTTT. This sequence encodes CASSWGVRTEAFF. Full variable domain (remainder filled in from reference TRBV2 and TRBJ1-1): EPEVTQTPSHQVTQMGQEVILRCVPISNHLYFYWYRQILGQKVEFLVSFYNNEISEKSEIFDDQFSVERPDGSNFTLKIRSTKLEDSAMYFCASSWGVRTEAFFGQGTRLTVV.